This TCR beta chain came from a study of shared clonotypes between healthy human individuals. Deep was the level at which the assay was run. The protocol was immunoSEQ multiplex PCR, while the TCRdb copy is restricted to in-frame clones and leaves out a portion. The table shows a few million clones, with 90% to 95% occurring only once. Per germline, CDR1 SGHDN and CDR2 FVKESK. The CDR3 loop spans 12 amino acids. The germline V and J ends were trimmed by 3 bases and 7 bases, with 9 bases remaining between them. Investigators divided CD4+ cells into CD45RA+ naive and CD45RA-negative memory subsets. A note on this clone: Its antigen is undetermined.

Study results and caveats: The study found roughly 5% of naive CD4 clonotypes shared across a handful of donors. Estimated richness values were generally larger in naive subsets than in memory subsets.

V is TRBV14 and J is TRBJ1-1; no firm D call. This TCR was recovered from a man between 18 and 29 years old in good health. Specimen: naive CD4+ T cells sorted from blood. The subset here: CD45RA+ positively selected. The DNA of the CDR3 is TGTGCCAGCAGCCACAGTACCTTTGAAGCTTTCTTT. This codes for CASSHSTFEAFF.